These T cell receptor beta chains were read from a single sample in a study of shared clonotypes between healthy human individuals. Using immunoSEQ multiplex PCR, the repertoire was profiled, and TCRdb retains in-frame clones only, with some absent. In the table there are about 560,000 clones, just over 75% of which are singletons. Input material: PBMCs. The source is a woman aged 40 to 49 in good health. Some clones in this sample may be carry-over from other donors' samples. Both conserved end residues are part of each CDR3. Each record gives: J gene, V gene, clone size, D gene, CDR3 DNA, CDR3 protein. A D gene is named only where the DNA matches it firmly. Clone size appears in some rows only: once, few, many, or a class for an expanded clone.

j_gene: TRBJ2-7; v_gene: TRBV18; abundance: -; d_gene: TRBD2; CDR3nt: TGTGCCAGCTCACCGGGACTAGACTCCTACGAGCAGTACTTC; CDR3aa: CASSPGLDSYEQYF
j_gene: TRBJ2-7; v_gene: TRBV6-8; abundance: -; d_gene: -; CDR3nt: TGTGCCAGCGCGGCTACCTACGAGCAGTACTTC; CDR3aa: CASAATYEQYF
j_gene: TRBJ1-4; v_gene: TRBV23-1; abundance: -; d_gene: -; CDR3nt: TGCGCCAGCAGTCTTGGACGGGCAACTAATGAAAAACTGTTTTTT; CDR3aa: CASSLGRATNEKLFF
j_gene: TRBJ2-1; v_gene: TRBV6-6; abundance: -; d_gene: -; CDR3nt: TGTGCCAGCAGCCCTAACAGGGAGCAGTTCTTC; CDR3aa: CASSPNREQFF
j_gene: TRBJ2-6; v_gene: TRBV9; abundance: -; d_gene: TRBD1; CDR3nt: TGTGCCAGCAGCCCGGGGACAGGGGTCTCTGGGGCCAACGTCCTGACTTTC; CDR3aa: CASSPGTGVSGANVLTF
j_gene: TRBJ2-2; v_gene: TRBV5-4; abundance: once; d_gene: -; CDR3nt: TGTGCCAGCAGCGCCCTGGGGGGCACGGCCGGGGAGCTGTTTTTT; CDR3aa: CASSALGGTAGELFF
j_gene: TRBJ2-2; v_gene: TRBV11-3; abundance: -; d_gene: -; CDR3nt: TGTGCCAGCAGCTTAGTTCGGGGCGCTGGCACCGGGGAGCTGTTTTTT; CDR3aa: CASSLVRGAGTGELFF
j_gene: TRBJ2-1; v_gene: TRBV7-9; abundance: -; d_gene: -; CDR3nt: TGTGCCAGCAGCCCACACCCTCTAGCGTTCGATGAGCAGTTCTTC; CDR3aa: CASSPHPLAFDEQFF
j_gene: TRBJ2-3; v_gene: TRBV28; abundance: -; d_gene: TRBD2; CDR3nt: TGTGCCAGCAGCCCCGGACTAGCGGGAGGACCAGGCACAGATACGCAGTATTTT; CDR3aa: CASSPGLAGGPGTDTQYF
j_gene: TRBJ2-7; v_gene: TRBV2; abundance: -; d_gene: -; CDR3nt: TGTGCCAGCACCCGGGACATCGCCTACGAGCAGTACTTC; CDR3aa: CASTRDIAYEQYF